The source of this T cell receptor (beta chain) is a study of regulatory T cells in long-lasting Graves disease. Broader study findings: With persistent disease, TRBV28, TRBJ1-2 and TRBJ2-5 were the favored segments. Thyroid tissue went unexamined; only peripheral blood was analyzed.

TCR beta libraries were built with iRepertoire HTBI primers and Arm-PCR of CDR3 regions. TCRdb re-analysed the multiplex PCR reads in MiXCR, keeping a single row per CDR3 protein. The sample lists 400,000 to 450,000 distinct CDR3 sequences; more than 13% were seen once. Time point specified: newly diagnosed GD, antithyroid drugs for less than 3 months. The TCR library used RNA extracted from PBMCs. Per American Thyroid Association guidelines, Graves' disease was diagnosed. In the case of this clonotype: Its antigen remains unidentified.

CDR1 is SQVTM and CDR2 is ANQGSEA in the germline V gene. CDR3 length: 14 residues. V lost 6 bases to trimming and J lost 1 base; unmatched junction nucleotides: 8. These sequences were also reported in another study, on T cells in Graves' hyperthyroidism and ophthalmopathy. As that report states: First-round RT-PCR targeting the TCR CDR3 was performed with the HTBI primer set.

This TCR was sampled from a woman in her twenties or thirties with Graves disease. Here the sequenced sample was peripheral blood mononuclear cells (PBMCs), taken at new diagnosis, from a patient treated with antithyroid drugs. The chain links TRBV29-1 to TRBJ1-1; TRBD1 matches at 7 bases. CDR3 DNA sequence: TGCAGCGTGGAAAACAGGGGTAAGAACACTGAAGCTTTCTTT. This codes for CSVENRGKNTEAFF.